In its sample, the clone carrying this T cell receptor (beta chain) was seen a few times. The data were taken from a study of blood T cells in healthy people across ages. Germline V gene data show CDR1 as MNHEY and CDR2 as SMNVEV (reference sequence). V was pared by 2 bases and J by 8 bases, with 10 bases between. The CDR3 loop spans 13 amino acids. A sample-barcoded 5' primer and a J-beta primer mix were used in a second PCR of roughly 7 to 11 cycles. TCRdb reprocessed the 5' RACE reads with MiXCR, giving one entry per CDR3 protein. Counted here are hundreds of thousands of distinct CDR3 sequences, about 27% occurring once; the ten biggest clones make up approximately 3.6%. These data are also associated with another study on T cells of mothers and their children. As that study records: A second PCR was performed with the M1S primer. This primer added sample barcodes and 2-4 random nucleotides.

The source material was blood. This receptor was taken from a boy younger than 10 in good health. The genes are TRBV27 and TRBJ2-1; D uncertain. CDR3 nucleotide sequence: TGTGCCAGCAGTTTAGAAATTTCGGATGAGCAGTTCTTC. It specifies CASSLEISDEQFF.